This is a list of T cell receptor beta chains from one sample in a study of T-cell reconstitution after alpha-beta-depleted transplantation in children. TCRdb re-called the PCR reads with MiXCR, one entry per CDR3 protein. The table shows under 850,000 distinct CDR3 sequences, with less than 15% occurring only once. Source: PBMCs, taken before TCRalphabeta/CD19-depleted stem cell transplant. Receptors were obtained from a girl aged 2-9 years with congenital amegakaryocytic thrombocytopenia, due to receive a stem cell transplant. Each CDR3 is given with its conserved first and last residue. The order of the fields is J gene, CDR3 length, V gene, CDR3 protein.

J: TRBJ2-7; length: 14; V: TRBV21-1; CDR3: CASSKGKVGYEQYF
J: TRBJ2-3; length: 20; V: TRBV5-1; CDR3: CASSASSGSRPGGRTDTQYF
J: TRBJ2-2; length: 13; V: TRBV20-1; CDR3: CSATLNPPGELFF
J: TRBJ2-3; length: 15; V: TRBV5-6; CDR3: CASRNFADLTDTQYF
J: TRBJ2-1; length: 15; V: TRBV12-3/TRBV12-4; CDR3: CASGTSGNTYNEQFF
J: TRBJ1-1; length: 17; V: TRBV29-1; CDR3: CSVEGLPQLMRYTEAFF
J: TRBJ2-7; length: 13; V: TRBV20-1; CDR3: CSVRPGREYEQYF
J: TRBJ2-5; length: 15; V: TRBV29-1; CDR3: CSVEFVGSEMETQYF
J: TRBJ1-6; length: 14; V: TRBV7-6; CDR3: CASSRDRNNSPLHF
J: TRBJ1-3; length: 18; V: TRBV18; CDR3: CASSPPVGGPTSGNTIYF
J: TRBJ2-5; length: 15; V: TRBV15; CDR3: CATSRDRNVQETQYF
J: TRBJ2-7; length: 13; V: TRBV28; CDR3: CASRTGQIYEQYF
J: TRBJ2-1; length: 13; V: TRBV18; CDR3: CASSYGTPDEQFF
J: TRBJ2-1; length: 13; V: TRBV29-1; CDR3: CSPGRGVYNEQFF
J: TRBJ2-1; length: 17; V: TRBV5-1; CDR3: CASSLVGPGTTYNEQFF
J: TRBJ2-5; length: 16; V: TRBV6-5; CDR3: CASSYKGVWGGETQYF
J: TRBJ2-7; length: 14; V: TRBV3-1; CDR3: CASSQATGSYEQYF
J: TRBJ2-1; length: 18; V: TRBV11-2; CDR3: CASSLGTSGTASYNEQFF
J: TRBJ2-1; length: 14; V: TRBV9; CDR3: CASSRAGVANEQFF
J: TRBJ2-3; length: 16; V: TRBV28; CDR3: CASSQAGTSGRNTQYF
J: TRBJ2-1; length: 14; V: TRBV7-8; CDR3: CASSPVRQGNEQFF
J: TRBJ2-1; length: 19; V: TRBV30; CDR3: CAWSSRTGTSGSSYNEQFF
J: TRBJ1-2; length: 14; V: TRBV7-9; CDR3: CASSLATGIRGYTF
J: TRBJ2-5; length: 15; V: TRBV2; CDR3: CASGPPRGGRETQYF
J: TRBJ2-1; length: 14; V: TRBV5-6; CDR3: CASSVPHAWDEQFF
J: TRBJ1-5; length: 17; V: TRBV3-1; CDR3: CASSQDRHGIGNQPQHF
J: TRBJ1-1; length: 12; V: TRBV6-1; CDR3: CASGRQNTEAFF
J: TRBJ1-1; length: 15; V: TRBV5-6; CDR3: CASSTLQGMNTEAFF
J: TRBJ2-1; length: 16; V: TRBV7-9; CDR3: CASSFTGAPGDNEQFF
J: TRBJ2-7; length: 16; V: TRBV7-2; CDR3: CASSLASASGSYEQYF
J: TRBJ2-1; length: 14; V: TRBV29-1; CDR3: CSGERWELYNEQFF
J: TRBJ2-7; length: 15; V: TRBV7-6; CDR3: CASSSSGRAFYEQYF
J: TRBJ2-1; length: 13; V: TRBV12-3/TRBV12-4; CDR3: CASNILVSYEQFF
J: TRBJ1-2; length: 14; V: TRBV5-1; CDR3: CASSSRQGQYAYTF
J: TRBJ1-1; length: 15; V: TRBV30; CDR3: CAWSPTGGANTEAFF
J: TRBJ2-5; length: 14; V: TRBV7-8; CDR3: CASSFRAAQETQYF
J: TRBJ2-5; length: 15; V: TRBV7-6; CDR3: CASSFSRSLGETQYF
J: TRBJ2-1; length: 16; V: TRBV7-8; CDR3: CASSAAPRHPGNEQFF
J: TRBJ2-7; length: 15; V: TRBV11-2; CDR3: CASSYPLEGVSEQYF
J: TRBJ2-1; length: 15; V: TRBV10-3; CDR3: CAISSTGVSGHEQFF
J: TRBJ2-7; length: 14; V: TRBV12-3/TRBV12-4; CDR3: CASSILAGGYEQYF
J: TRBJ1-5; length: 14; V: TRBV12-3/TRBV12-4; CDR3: CASTQGSLYQPQHF
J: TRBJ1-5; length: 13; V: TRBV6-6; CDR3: CASRVIMGQPQHF
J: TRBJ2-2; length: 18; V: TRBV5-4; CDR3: CASSLNDLSSGGTGELFF
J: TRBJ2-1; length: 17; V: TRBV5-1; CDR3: CASSFGVSGRFSNEQFF
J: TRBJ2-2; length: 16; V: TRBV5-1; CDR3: CASSWGDVEWSGELFF
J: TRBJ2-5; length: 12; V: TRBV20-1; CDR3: CSALSGVETQYF
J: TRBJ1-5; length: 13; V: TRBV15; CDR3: CATSRAPGQPQHF
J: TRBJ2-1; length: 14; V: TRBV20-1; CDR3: CSAREGRRYNEQFF
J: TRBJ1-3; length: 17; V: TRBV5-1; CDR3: CASSLGYRVDAWDTIYF
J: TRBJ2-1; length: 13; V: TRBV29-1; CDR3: CSASRISYNEQFF
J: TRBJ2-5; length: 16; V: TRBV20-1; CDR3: CSARDAFRRQQETQYF
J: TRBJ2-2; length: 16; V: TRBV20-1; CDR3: CSANSGKSGDTGELFF
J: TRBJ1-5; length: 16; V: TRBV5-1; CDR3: CASSWGPSAQSQPQHF
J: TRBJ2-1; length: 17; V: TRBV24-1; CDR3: CATSDLDLGIDNNEQFF